The rows below give T cell receptor beta chains drawn from one sample of a study of T cell changes during pregnancy in multiple sclerosis. Only in-frame clones appear in the TCRdb table, and some are missing; sequencing was by immunoSEQ multiplex PCR. The sample carries around 100,000 clones, almost 95% recorded once. The source was peripheral blood, collected after pregnancy. All receptors come from a female donor with multiple sclerosis, enrolled in a pregnancy study. CDR3s include the opening cysteine and the closing phenylalanine or tryptophan. The D gene is left open where the match is weak. The size entry is marked missing in some rows and otherwise reads once, few, many or a size class.

. | . | TRBJ2-5 | TRBV5-6 | CASSLPQGGLRETQYF | TGTGCCAGCAGCCTCCCCCAGGGTGGTTTGAGAGAGACCCAGTACTTC
TRBD2 | . | TRBJ2-3 | TRBV28 | CASSWTSGRTDTQYF | TGTGCCAGCAGCTGGACTAGCGGGCGCACAGATACGCAGTATTTT
. | . | TRBJ1-1 | TRBV11-2 | CASSLVRDRLEAFF | TGTGCCAGCAGCTTAGTTCGCGACAGATTAGAAGCTTTCTTT
. | . | TRBJ2-2 | TRBV9 | CASSVDGLHTGELFF | TGTGCCAGCAGCGTCGATGGGCTACACACCGGGGAGCTGTTTTTT
TRBD1 | . | TRBJ1-5 | TRBV2 | CASSERQGGNQPQHF | TGTGCCAGCAGTGAGAGACAGGGAGGCAATCAGCCCCAGCATTTT
TRBD1 | once | TRBJ2-1 | TRBV29-1 | CSSTGVSYNEQFF | TGCAGCTCAACAGGGGTTTCGTACAATGAGCAGTTCTTC
. | . | TRBJ2-3 | TRBV11-3 | CASSSGERFSTDTQYF | TGTGCCAGCAGCTCGGGAGAGAGATTTAGCACAGATACGCAGTATTTT
. | . | TRBJ2-1 | TRBV5-4 | CASSGGTFNEQFF | TGTGCCAGCAGCGGCGGGACTTTCAATGAGCAGTTCTTC
. | . | TRBJ1-3 | TRBV11-2 | CASSSGTIRSGNTIYF | TGTGCCAGCAGCTCCGGGACAATCCGCTCTGGAAACACCATATATTTT
TRBD1 | once | TRBJ1-4 | TRBV2 | CASRKGQKVEKLFF | TGTGCCAGCAGGAAGGGACAGAAGGTAGAAAAACTGTTTTTT
. | . | TRBJ1-5 | TRBV30 | CALKQGNNQPQHF | TGTGCCTTAAAACAGGGTAACAATCAGCCCCAGCATTTT
. | . | TRBJ2-2 | TRBV30 | CAWSVAERDTGELFF | TGTGCCTGGAGTGTAGCGGAGAGGGACACCGGGGAGCTGTTTTTT
. | once | TRBJ2-1 | TRBV4-3 | CASSRDTGSSYNEQFF | TGCGCCAGCAGCCGAGACACCGGGAGCTCCTACAATGAGCAGTTCTTC
. | . | TRBJ1-5 | TRBV7-2 | CASSLSKSGNQPQHF | TGTGCCAGCAGCTTAAGTAAGTCAGGAAATCAGCCCCAGCATTTT
TRBD2 | once | TRBJ2-5 | TRBV6-1 | CASRLLAGAQETQYF | TGTGCCAGCAGATTATTAGCGGGGGCCCAAGAGACCCAGTACTTC
. | . | TRBJ1-1 | TRBV19 | CASSISPGTEAFF | TGTGCCAGTAGTATATCGCCCGGGACTGAAGCTTTCTTT
. | . | TRBJ1-3 | TRBV4-2 | CASRQPWMPGNTIYF | TGTGCCAGCAGACAGCCCTGGATGCCGGGAAACACCATATATTTT
. | . | TRBJ2-1 | TRBV5-1 | CASSWPSGMPYNEQFF | TGCGCCAGCAGCTGGCCCTCAGGGATGCCCTACAATGAGCAGTTCTTC
TRBD1 | . | TRBJ1-1 | TRBV4-1 | CASSQDVRGPNTEAFF | TGCGCCAGCAGCCAAGATGTCAGGGGGCCGAACACTGAAGCTTTCTTT
. | . | TRBJ1-5 | TRBV18 | CASSPSPQANQPQHF | TGTGCCAGCTCACCGAGTCCGCAAGCCAATCAGCCCCAGCATTTT
. | . | TRBJ1-1 | TRBV28 | CASRRGAVTEAFF | TGTGCCAGCAGGCGGGGGGCGGTCACTGAAGCTTTCTTT
. | . | TRBJ1-2 | TRBV25-1 | CASSELGGHGYTF | TGTGCCAGCAGTGAATTGGGGGGGCATGGCTACACCTTC
. | once | TRBJ2-3 | TRBV28 | CASSSDVITDTQYF | TGTGCCAGCAGTAGCGACGTAATCACAGATACGCAGTATTTT